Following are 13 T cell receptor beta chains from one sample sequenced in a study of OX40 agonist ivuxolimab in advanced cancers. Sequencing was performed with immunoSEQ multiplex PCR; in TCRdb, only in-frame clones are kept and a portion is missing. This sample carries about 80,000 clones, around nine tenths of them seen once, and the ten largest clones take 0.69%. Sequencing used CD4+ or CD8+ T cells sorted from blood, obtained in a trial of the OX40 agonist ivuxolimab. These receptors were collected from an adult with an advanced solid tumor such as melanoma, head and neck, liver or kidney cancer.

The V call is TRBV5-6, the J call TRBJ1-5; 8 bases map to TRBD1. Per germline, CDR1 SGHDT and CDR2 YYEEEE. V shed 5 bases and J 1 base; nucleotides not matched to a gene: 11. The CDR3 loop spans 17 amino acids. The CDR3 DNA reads TGTGCCAGCAGGCGGGACCACAGGGGGGAGAGCAATCAGCCCCAGCATTTT. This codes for CASRRDHRGESNQPQHF.

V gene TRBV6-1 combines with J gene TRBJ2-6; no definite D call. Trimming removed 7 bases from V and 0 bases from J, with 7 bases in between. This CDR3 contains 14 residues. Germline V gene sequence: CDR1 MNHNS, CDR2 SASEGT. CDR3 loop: CASKENSGANVLTF. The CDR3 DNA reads TGTGCCAGCAAAGAGAACTCTGGGGCCAACGTCCTGACTTTC.

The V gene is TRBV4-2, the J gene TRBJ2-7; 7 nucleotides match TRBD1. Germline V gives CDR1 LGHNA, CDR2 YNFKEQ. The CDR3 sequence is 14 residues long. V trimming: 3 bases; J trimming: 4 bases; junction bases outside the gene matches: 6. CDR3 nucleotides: TGTGCCAGCAGCCAGCCCGGGACAGTATACGAGCAGTACTTC. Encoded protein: CASSQPGTVYEQYF.

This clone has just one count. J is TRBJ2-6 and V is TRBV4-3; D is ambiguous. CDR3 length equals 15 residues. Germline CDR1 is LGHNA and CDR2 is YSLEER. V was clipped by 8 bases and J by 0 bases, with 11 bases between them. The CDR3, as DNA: TGCGCCAGCGGCCGGCTCCTCTCTGGGGCCAACGTCCTGACTTTC. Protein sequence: CASGRLLSGANVLTF.

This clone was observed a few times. CDR3 nucleotides: TGTGCCAGCAGCTTAGGAAAGCGGGAGCAGGCAGATACGCAGTATTTT. Its translation is CASSLGKREQADTQYF. The V and J genes are TRBV11-1 and TRBJ2-3; TRBD2 aligns across 8 bases. J lost 4 bases, V lost 1 base, and 7 bases had no gene match. Germline CDR1 SGHAT, CDR2 FQDESV (reference sequence). The CDR3 covers 16 residues. Supplemented by reference TRBV11-1 and TRBJ2-3, the full variable domain reads EAEVAQSPRYKITEKSQAVAFWCDPISGHATLYWYRQILGQGPELLVQFQDESVVDDSQLPKDRFSAERLKGVDSTLKIQPAELGDSAMYLCASSLGKREQADTQYFGPGTRLTVL.

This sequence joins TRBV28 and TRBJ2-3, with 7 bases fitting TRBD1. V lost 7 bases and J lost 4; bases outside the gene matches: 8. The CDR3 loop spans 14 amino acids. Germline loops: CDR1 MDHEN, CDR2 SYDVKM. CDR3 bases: TGTGCCAGCATGAACAGGGGTTTGGCAGATACGCAGTATTTT. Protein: CASMNRGLADTQYF. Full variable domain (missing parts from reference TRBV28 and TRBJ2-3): DVKVTQSSRYLVKRTGEKVFLECVQDMDHENMFWYRQDPGLGLRLIYFSYDVKMKEKGDIPEGYSVSREKKERFSLILESASTNQTSMYLCASMNRGLADTQYFGPGTRLTVL.

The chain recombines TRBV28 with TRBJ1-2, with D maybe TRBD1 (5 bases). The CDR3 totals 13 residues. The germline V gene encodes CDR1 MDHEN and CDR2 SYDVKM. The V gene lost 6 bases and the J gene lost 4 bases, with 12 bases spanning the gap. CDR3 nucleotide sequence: TGTGCCAGCAGCACCGGGACCCTCTATGGCTACACCTTC. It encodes CASSTGTLYGYTF.

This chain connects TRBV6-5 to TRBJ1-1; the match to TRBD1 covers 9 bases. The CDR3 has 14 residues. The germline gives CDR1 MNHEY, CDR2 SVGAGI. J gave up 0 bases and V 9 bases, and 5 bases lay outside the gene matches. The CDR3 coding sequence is TGTGCCAGTAGGGACAGGGCCGTGAACACTGAAGCTTTCTTT. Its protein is CASRDRAVNTEAFF.

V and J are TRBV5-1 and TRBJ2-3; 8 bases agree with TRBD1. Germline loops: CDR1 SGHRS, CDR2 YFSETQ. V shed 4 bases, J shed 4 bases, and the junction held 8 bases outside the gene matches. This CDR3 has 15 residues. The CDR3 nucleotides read TGCGCCAGCAGCCCAGGGGGCTCCCCCCCAGATACGCAGTATTTT. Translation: CASSPGGSPPDTQYF.

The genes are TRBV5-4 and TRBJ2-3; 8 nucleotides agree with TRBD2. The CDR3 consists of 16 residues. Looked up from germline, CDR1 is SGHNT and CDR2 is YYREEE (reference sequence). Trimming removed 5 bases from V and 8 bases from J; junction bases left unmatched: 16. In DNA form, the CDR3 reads TGTGCCAGCAGTTTTAAGAACACGGGACTAGGCGGTACGCAGTATTTT. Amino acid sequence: CASSFKNTGLGGTQYF.

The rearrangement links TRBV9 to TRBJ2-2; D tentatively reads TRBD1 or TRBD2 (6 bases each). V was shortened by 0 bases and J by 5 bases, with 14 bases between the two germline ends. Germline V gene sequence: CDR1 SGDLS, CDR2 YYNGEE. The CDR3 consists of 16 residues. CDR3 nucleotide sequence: TGTGCCAGCAGCGTAGACAGGGTAGCGGCAACCGGGGAGCTGTTTTTT. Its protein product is CASSVDRVAATGELFF.

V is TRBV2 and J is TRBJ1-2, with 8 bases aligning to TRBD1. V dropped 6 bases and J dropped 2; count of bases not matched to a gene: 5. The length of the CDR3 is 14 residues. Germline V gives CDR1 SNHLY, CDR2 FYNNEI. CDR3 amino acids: CASRNQGANYGYTF. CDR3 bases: TGTGCCAGCAGGAATCAGGGGGCGAACTATGGCTACACCTTC.

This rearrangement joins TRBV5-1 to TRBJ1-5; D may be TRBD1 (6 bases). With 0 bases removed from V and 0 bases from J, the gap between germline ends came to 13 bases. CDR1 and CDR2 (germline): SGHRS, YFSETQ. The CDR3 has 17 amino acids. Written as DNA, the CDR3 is TGCGCCAGCAGCTTGGATGGGACAATAAATAGCAATCAGCCCCAGCATTTT. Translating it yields CASSLDGTINSNQPQHF.